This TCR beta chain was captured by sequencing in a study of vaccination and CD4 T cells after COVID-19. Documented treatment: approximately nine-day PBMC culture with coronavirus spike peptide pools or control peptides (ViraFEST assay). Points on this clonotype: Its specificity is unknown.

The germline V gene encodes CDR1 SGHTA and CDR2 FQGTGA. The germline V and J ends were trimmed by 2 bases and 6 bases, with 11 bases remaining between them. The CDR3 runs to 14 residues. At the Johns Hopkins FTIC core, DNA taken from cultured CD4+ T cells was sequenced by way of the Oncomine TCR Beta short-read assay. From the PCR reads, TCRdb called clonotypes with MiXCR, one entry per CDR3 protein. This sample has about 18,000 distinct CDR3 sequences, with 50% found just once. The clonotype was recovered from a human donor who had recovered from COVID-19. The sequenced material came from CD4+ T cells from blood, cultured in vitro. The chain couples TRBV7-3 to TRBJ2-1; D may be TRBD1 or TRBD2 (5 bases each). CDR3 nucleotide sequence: TGTGCCAGCAGCTTAGGATCGGGGACCAATGAGCAGTTCTTC. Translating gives CASSLGSGTNEQFF.